This T cell receptor beta chain originates from a study of cytomegalovirus exposure and HLA in healthy donors. Whole-study results and caveats: Follow-up analysis later connected one missense variant in DCLRE1C with trimming of TCR beta V- and J-genes. Several of the most significant clusters were apparently associated with common viral pathogens in a later analysis. The dataset shows that most TCR sequences were rare, while some public TCRs occurred in many donors.

This clone was counted once. The antigen is undetermined. The PCR had 60 Vbeta and 13 Jbeta primers. TCRdb's table, derived via immunoSEQ multiplex PCR, lists solely in-frame clones and lacks some. The sample lists under 130,000 clones, around 75% occurring once. Sequenced sample: PBMCs. This TCR was recovered from a man in his forties in good health and CMV-seronegative.

CDR3 protein: CASSLGAGPSYGYTF. Here the CDR3 DNA reads TGCGCCAGCAGCTTGGGGGCAGGGCCCTCCTATGGCTACACCTTC. The rearrangement uses TRBV5-1 and TRBJ1-2, with a tentative D call TRBD1 (5 bases). V was pared by 0 bases and J by 4 bases, with 13 bases between. This CDR3 is 15 amino acids long. Per the germline V gene, CDR1 is SGHRS and CDR2 is YFSETQ.